This T cell receptor (beta chain) was documented in a study of blood T cells in healthy people across ages. Regarding the study as a whole: It was not possible, with unsorted PBMCs, to conclusively compare naive and antigen-experienced cells. Estimates of total diversity, which came from one million sequenced T cells, were considered to be underestimates. With naive T cell percentage, TCR beta diversity showed a strong correlation.

There are 13 residues in the CDR3. Trimming removed 3 bases from V and 2 bases from J; junction bases left unmatched: 4. The V gene's germline CDR1 is SQVTM and CDR2 ANQGSEA. As concerns this clonotype: Its antigen remains unknown.

Through a sample-barcoded 5' primer and a J-beta primer mix, a second PCR was run for roughly 6 to 11 cycles. All cDNA molecules were each tagged by a template-switch adaptor with 12 random nucleotides. TCRdb ran MiXCR on the 5' RACE reads and lists one entry per CDR3 protein. The sample holds about a million distinct CDR3 sequences; under 40% are singletons and the top ten take 13%. The TCR comes from a man younger than 35 in good health. The rearrangement joins TRBV29-1 to TRBJ2-7; 7 nucleotides align to TRBD1. The sequencing input was blood. In nucleotides, the CDR3 is TGCAGCGTTGATGGTCAGGGGGCCTACGAGCAGTACTTC. This sequence encodes CSVDGQGAYEQYF.